The TCR beta chain under discussion was sequenced for a study of cytomegalovirus exposure and HLA in healthy donors. Researchers ran the PCR with 60 Vbeta and 13 Jbeta primers. TCRdb's copy holds only in-frame clones and misses some; the assay was immunoSEQ multiplex PCR. The profile shows 150,000 to 200,000 clones, roughly 85% of them singletons. Looked up from germline, CDR1 is SGHTA and CDR2 is FQGNSA. Trimming left V 3 bases short and J 6 bases short, with 15 bases between. The CDR3 totals 15 residues. The source material was PBMCs. This rearrangement joins TRBV7-2 to TRBJ2-4; D possibly corresponds to TRBD2 (5 bases). This sequence was found in a woman aged 25 to 39 in good health and CMV-seropositive. CDR3 amino acids: CASSFSGGAGNIQYF. CDR3 bases: TGTGCCAGCAGCTTCAGCGGCGGAGCTGGAAACATTCAGTACTTC. Full variable domain (remainder filled in from reference TRBV7-2 and TRBJ2-4): GAGVSQSPSNKVTEKGKDVELRCDPISGHTALYWYRQSLGQGLEFLIYFQGNSAPDKSGLPSDRFSAERTGGSVSTLTIQRTQQEDSAVYLCASSFSGGAGNIQYFGAGTRLSVL.